The 5 T cell receptor beta chains in this list originate from one sample, sequenced in a study of vaccination and CD4 T cells after COVID-19. These receptors lack a known antigen. The study sequenced cultured CD4+ T cell DNA using the Oncomine TCR Beta short-read assay. A single record per CDR3 protein comes from TCRdb applying MiXCR to the PCR reads. The data hold over 10,000 distinct CDR3 sequences, with under 55% observed a single time. Indicated treatment: approximately 9-day PBMC culture with coronavirus spike peptide pools or control peptides (ViraFEST assay). This specimen was CD4+ T cells from blood, cultured in vitro, taken after SARS-CoV-2 vaccination. Receptors originate from a human donor who had recovered from COVID-19.

V usage is TRBV18 and J usage is TRBJ2-1, with TRBD1 matching over 12 bases. The CDR3 has 17 amino acids. Looked up from germline, CDR1 is KGHSH and CDR2 is LQKENI. The V and J ends lost 3 bases and 4 bases, in that order; junction bases with no gene match: 7. The CDR3 sequence is CASSPKGQGAPYNEQFF. In nucleotides, the CDR3 is TGTGCCAGCTCACCTAAGGGACAGGGGGCCCCTTACAATGAGCAGTTCTTC. The full variable domain, its missing parts supplied by reference TRBV18 and TRBJ2-1, is NAGVMQNPRHLVRRRGQEARLRCSPMKGHSHVYWYRQLPEEGLKFMVYLQKENIIDESGMPKERFSAEFPKEGPSILRIQQVVRGDSAAYFCASSPKGQGAPYNEQFFGPGTRLTVL.

This clonotype was counted only a few times. The chain couples TRBV7-8 to TRBJ2-3; no firm D call. V was cut by 4 bases and J by 3 bases, with 8 bases left in between. The CDR3 runs 13 residues. Germline lookup yields CDR1 SGHVS and CDR2 FQNEAQ. CDR3 in amino acids: CASSSSMTDTQYF. The CDR3 bases are TGTGCCAGCAGCTCCTCTATGACAGATACGCAGTATTTT.

By proportion, this clonotype is medium-sized. The chain has TRBV25-1 and TRBJ2-2; possibly TRBD1 for D (6 bases). Trimming stripped 2 bases from V and 3 bases from J, with 10 bases between. Germline CDR1 is MGHDK and CDR2 is SYGVNS. The CDR3 is 15 residues long. CDR3 sequence (DNA): TGTGCCAGCAGTGAACAGGGGCTACACACCGGGGAGCTGTTTTTT. Amino acids: CASSEQGLHTGELFF.

This clonotype has just a few counts. J is TRBJ1-2 and V is TRBV7-3, with a possible D match to TRBD1 (6 bases). CDR3 size: 18 residues. The V gene's germline CDR1 is SGHTA and CDR2 FQGTGA. Trimming removed 5 bases at V and 6 bases at J, with 28 bases between. CDR3 nucleotides: TGTGCCAGCAGCCAGTACCCAACCTTAACAGGGAGTTTCCATGGCTACACCTTC. Protein product: CASSQYPTLTGSFHGYTF.

V is TRBV20-1 and J is TRBJ2-7; the match to TRBD1 covers 10 bases. CDR1 is DFQATT and CDR2 is SNEGSKA in the germline V gene (reference sequence). CDR3 length: 19 residues. With 1 base clipped from V and 0 bases from J, the junction kept 15 bases outside the gene matches. The CDR3 spells CSARGPGTGVSRSSYEQYF. The CDR3 region has the DNA TGCAGTGCTAGAGGACCCGGGACAGGGGTATCTAGGAGCTCCTACGAGCAGTACTTC.